This T cell receptor (beta chain) was identified in a study of blood T cell repertoires in COVID-19. Overall study: T cells, B-cell-depleted T cells, or PBMCs provided the cDNA or gDNA that served as material.

TCRdb's table, derived via immunoSEQ multiplex PCR, lists solely in-frame clones and lacks some. This sample has some 78,000 clones, with roughly 84% found just once. The CDR3 is 15 residues long. V lost 5 bases and J lost 3; bases outside the gene matches: 6. Germline loops: CDR1 SGHTA, CDR2 FQGNSA. The TCR was taken from a man aged 45-60 years with acute or convalescent COVID-19. V and J are TRBV7-2 and TRBJ2-5, with 10 bases identical to TRBD2. Sequencing was performed on peripheral blood. CDR3 in amino acids: CASSKRLAGKETQYF. CDR3 bases: TGTGCCAGCAGCAAACGACTAGCGGGCAAAGAGACCCAGTACTTC.